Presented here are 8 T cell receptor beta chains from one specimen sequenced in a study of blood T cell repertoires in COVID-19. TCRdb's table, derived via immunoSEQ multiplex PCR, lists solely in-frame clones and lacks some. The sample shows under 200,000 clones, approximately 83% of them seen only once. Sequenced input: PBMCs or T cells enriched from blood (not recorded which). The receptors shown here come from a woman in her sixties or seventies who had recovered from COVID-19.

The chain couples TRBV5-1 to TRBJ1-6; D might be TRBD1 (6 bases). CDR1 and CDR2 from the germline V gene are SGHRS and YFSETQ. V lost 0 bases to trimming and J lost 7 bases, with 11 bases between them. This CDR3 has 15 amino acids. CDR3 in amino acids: CASSLEAGVNSPLHF. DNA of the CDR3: TGCGCCAGCAGCTTGGAGGCAGGGGTAAATTCACCCCTCCACTTT.

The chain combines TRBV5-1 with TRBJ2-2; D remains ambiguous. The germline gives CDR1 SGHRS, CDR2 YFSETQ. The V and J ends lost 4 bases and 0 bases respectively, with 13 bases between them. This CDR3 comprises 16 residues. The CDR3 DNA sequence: TGCGCCAGCAGCCCCCTGGCAGTTTCGAACACCGGGGAGCTGTTTTTT. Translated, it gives CASSPLAVSNTGELFF.

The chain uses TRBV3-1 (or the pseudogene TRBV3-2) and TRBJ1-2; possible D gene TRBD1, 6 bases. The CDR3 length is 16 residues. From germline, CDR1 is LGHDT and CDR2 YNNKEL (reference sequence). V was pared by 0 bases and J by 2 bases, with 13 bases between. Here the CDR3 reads CASSQDWGTSNYGYTF. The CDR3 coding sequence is TGTGCCAGCAGCCAAGATTGGGGGACAAGCAACTATGGCTACACCTTC.

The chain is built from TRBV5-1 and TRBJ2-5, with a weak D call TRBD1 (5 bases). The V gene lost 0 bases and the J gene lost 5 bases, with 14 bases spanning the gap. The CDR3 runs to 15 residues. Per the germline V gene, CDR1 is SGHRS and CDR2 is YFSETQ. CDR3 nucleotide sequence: TGCGCCAGCAGCTTGGGAGTAGGGGTCGGGGAGACCCAGTACTTC. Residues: CASSLGVGVGETQYF.

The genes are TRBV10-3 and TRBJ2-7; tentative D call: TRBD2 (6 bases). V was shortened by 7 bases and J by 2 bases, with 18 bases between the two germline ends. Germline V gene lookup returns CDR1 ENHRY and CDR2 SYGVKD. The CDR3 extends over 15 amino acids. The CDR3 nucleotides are TGTGCCATCAAGGGCGGAGGAGGGACTGCCTACGAGCAGTACTTC. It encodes CAIKGGGGTAYEQYF.

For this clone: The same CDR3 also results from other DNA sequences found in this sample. CDR3 protein: CASSRSGSSYNEQFF. CDR3 coding DNA: TGTGCCAGCAGTAGAAGCGGGAGCTCCTACAATGAGCAGTTCTTC. The V and J genes are TRBV2 and TRBJ2-1; 8 nucleotides align to TRBD2. The CDR3 is 15 amino acids. The ends lost 5 bases at V and 0 bases at J; junction bases unmatched: 3. Germline V lookup: CDR1 SNHLY, CDR2 FYNNEI.

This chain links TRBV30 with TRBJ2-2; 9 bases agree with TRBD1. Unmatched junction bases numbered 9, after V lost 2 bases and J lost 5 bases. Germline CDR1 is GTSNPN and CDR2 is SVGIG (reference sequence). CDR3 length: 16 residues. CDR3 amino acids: CAWSQTGGSGTGELFF. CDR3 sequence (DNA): TGTGCCTGGAGTCAGACAGGGGGATCGGGTACCGGGGAGCTGTTTTTT.

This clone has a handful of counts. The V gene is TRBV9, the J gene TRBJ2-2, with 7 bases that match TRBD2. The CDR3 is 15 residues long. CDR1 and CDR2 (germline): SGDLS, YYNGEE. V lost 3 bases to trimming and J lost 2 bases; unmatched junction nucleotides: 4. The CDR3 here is CASSAAGRNTGELFF. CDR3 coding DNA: TGTGCCAGCAGCGCAGCGGGGCGCAACACCGGGGAGCTGTTTTTT. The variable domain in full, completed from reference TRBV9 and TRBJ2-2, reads DSGVTQTPKHLITATGQRVTLRCSPRSGDLSVYWYQQSLDQGLQFLIQYYNGEERAKGNILERFSAQQFPDLHSELNLSSLELGDSALYFCASSAAGRNTGELFFGEGSRLTVL.